One sample yielded the 28 T cell receptor beta chains listed below, sequenced in a study of T cells in Graves' hyperthyroidism and ophthalmopathy. Researchers took RNA transcripts and amplified the TCR beta CDR3 regions from them. Researchers ran a first-round RT-PCR on the TCR CDR3 using the HTBI primer set. TCRdb fed the multiplex PCR reads into MiXCR, producing one record per CDR3 protein. The sample has hundreds of thousands of distinct CDR3 sequences, about 45% seen once. Input material: peripheral blood or thyroid tissue (not recorded which). All receptors derive from an adult man with Graves' disease, either hyperthyroidism or ophthalmopathy (not recorded which).

The gene calls are TRBV11-2 and TRBJ1-1, with 7 bases aligning to TRBD1. Trimming removed 3 bases from V and 1 base from J; junction bases left unmatched: 5. Germline V CDR1 and CDR2: SGHAT, FQNNGV. CDR3 length: 15 residues. The CDR3 DNA follows: TGTGCCAGCAGCTTTAGAACAGGGGAGAACACTGAAGCTTTCTTT. Translating it yields CASSFRTGENTEAFF.

This clonotype was detected a few times. The chain combines TRBV14 with TRBJ2-7; perhaps TRBD1 as D (6 bases). Trimming took off 5 bases at V and 3 bases at J, with 20 bases between the two ends. The CDR3 is 16 residues long. In germline, CDR1 is SGHDN, CDR2 FVKESK. This chain's CDR3 is CASSLRRSGQNYEQYF. In DNA form, the CDR3 reads TGTGCCAGCAGCTTAAGACGATCCGGACAGAACTACGAGCAGTACTTC.

The chain joins TRBV15 to TRBJ1-4; a possible D gene is TRBD1 (5 bases). The germline gives CDR1 LNHNV, CDR2 YYDKDF (reference sequence). The length of the CDR3 is 15 residues. Trimming left V 3 bases short and J 7 bases short, with 15 bases between. The CDR3 DNA reads TGTGCCACCAGCAGCTTGATGGGGGACCGTGAAAAACTGTTTTTT. Translated: CATSSLMGDREKLFF.

This clonotype was counted only a few times. This chain joins TRBV2 and TRBJ2-7; TRBD2 is a possible D gene (6 bases). CDR1 and CDR2 from the germline V gene are SNHLY and FYNNEI. CDR3 length: 15 residues. With 5 bases removed from V and 2 bases from J, the gap between germline ends came to 16 bases. The CDR3 reads CASSSEGLNTYEQYF. The CDR3 DNA reads TGTGCCAGCAGTTCCGAGGGACTGAACACCTACGAGCAGTACTTC.

As for this clonotype: A read error may be the cause here, since a much bigger clone is one base away. The gene calls are TRBV7-9 and TRBJ1-1, with 11 bases matching TRBD1. Germline assignment: CDR1 SEHNR and CDR2 FQNEAQ (reference sequence). The CDR3 loop spans 16 amino acids. CDR3 nucleotides: TGTGCCAGCAGTCCATGGGACAGGGGGACCAACACTGAAGCTCTCTTT. Translation gives CASSPWDRGTNTEALF.

The chain combines TRBV5-1 with TRBJ1-1; D gene uncertain. The V end lost 4 bases, the J end lost 0 bases, and 10 bases lay between the germline ends. CDR1 SGHRS and CDR2 YFSETQ come from the germline V gene. This CDR3 contains 14 residues. CDR3 residues: CASSRDKLNTEAFF. CDR3 in DNA: TGCGCCAGCAGCCGAGACAAGTTGAACACTGAAGCTTTCTTT.

The rearrangement joins TRBV15 to TRBJ2-7, with D perhaps matching TRBD1 (6 bases). V shed 1 base and J shed 3 bases, with 13 bases lying between them. The germline CDR1 and CDR2 sequences are LNHNV and YYDKDF (reference sequence). The CDR3 covers 15 residues. CDR3 nucleotide sequence: TGTGCCACCAGCAGAGTGCTCGGGACAAACTACGAGCAGTACTTC. Amino acid sequence: CATSRVLGTNYEQYF.

The gene calls are TRBV12-3 or TRBV12-4 and TRBJ2-5, with TRBD1 matching 10 bases. The CDR3 has 16 residues. V gave up 5 bases and J gave up 5 bases; unmatched junction bases: 11. CDR3 DNA: TGTGCCAGCAGTCCGCCGGACAGGGGGAGTTCGGAGACCCAGTACTTC. It specifies CASSPPDRGSSETQYF.

The rearrangement links TRBV20-1 to TRBJ2-7; weak D call: TRBD2 (6 bases). This CDR3 has 13 residues. Between the trimmed V and J ends, which lost 0 bases and 5 bases, there was a span of 11 bases. Germline CDR1 is DFQATT and CDR2 is SNEGSKA (reference sequence). The CDR3 loop reads CSARDPSGDEQYF. The CDR3 nucleotides are TGCAGTGCTAGAGATCCGTCGGGGGACGAGCAGTACTTC.

This clonotype was seen at least ten times. V gene TRBV12-3 or TRBV12-4 combines with J gene TRBJ1-5, with no clear D. CDR3 length equals 13 residues. V lost 3 bases and J 9 bases, leaving 12 bases between the germline ends. The CDR3 loop reads CASSLAVWGPQHF. The CDR3 DNA is TGTGCCAGCAGTTTGGCTGTCTGGGGGCCCCAGCATTTT.

This clonotype showed up many times. This chain connects TRBV24-1 to TRBJ1-2; 8 bases are shared with TRBD1. With 4 bases clipped from V and 8 bases from J, the junction kept 8 bases outside the gene matches. CDR3 length: 14 residues. CDR1 and CDR2 (germline): KGHDR, SFDVKD. The CDR3 protein is CATSDPGQGLGYTF. The CDR3 DNA sequence: TGTGCCACCAGTGACCCCGGACAGGGTCTAGGCTACACCTTC.

About this clonotype: One end of the junction fails to match germline, which may point to a read error. The chain carries TRBV12-3 or TRBV12-4 and TRBJ2-3, with a weak D call TRBD1 (6 bases). The CDR3 spans 14 residues. CDR3 residues: CASSFVRGTDTQYF. CDR3 in DNA: TGTGCTAGCAGTTTCGTCAGGGGCACGGATACGCAGTATTTT.

The chain couples TRBV7-6 to TRBJ1-2; unclear D gene. Germline CDR1 SGHVS, CDR2 FNYEAQ. The CDR3 contains 15 residues. V was cut by 6 bases and J by 1 base, with 15 bases left in between. CDR3 DNA sequence: TGTGCCAGCAGAGACCTCGGCAGCTTTAACTATGGCTACACCTTC. Its translation: CASRDLGSFNYGYTF. The variable domain in full, completed from reference TRBV7-6 and TRBJ1-2, reads GAGVSQSPRYKVTKRGQDVALRCDPISGHVSLYWYRQALGQGPEFLTYFNYEAQQDKSGLPNDRFSAERPEGSISTLTIQRTEQRDSAMYRCASRDLGSFNYGYTFGSGTRLTVV.

Regarding this clonotype: A much larger clone differs by one base, so this may be a read error. The chain couples TRBV20-1 to TRBJ2-5; D not resolved. Trimming left V 3 bases short and J 1 base short, with 9 bases between. The CDR3 runs 13 residues. CDR1 DFQATT and CDR2 SNEGSKA come from the germline V gene (reference sequence). The CDR3 spells CSASLRTQETQYF. The CDR3 DNA is TGCAGTGCTAGCCTACGGACCCAAGAGACCCAGTACTTC.

This clonotype was seen many times. This chain uses TRBV10-3 with TRBJ2-7; D ambiguous. Germline V lookup: CDR1 ENHRY, CDR2 SYGVKD. The V and J ends lost 2 bases and 1 base respectively, with 6 bases between them. The CDR3 has 13 amino acids. The CDR3 spells CAISEKESYEQYF. In DNA, the CDR3 is TGTGCCATCAGTGAGAAGGAATCCTACGAGCAGTACTTC.

In the case of this clonotype: The germline gene is not matched at one end of the junction; a read error may be the cause. The chain uses TRBV14 and TRBJ1-4; TRBD1 agrees at 8 bases. The germline V gene has CDR1 SGHDN and CDR2 FVKESK. CDR3 length equals 16 residues. The CDR3 DNA sequence: TGTGCCAGCAGCCCCCGGACAGGACAGGGTAATGGAAAACTGTTTTTT. It encodes CASSPRTGQGNGKLFF. Together with reference TRBV14 and TRBJ1-4, the CDR3 gives the full variable domain: EAGVTQFPSHSVIEKGQTVTLRCDPISGHDNLYWYRRVMGKEIKFLLHFVKESKQDESGMPNNRFLAERTGGTYSTLKVQPAELEDSGVYFCASSPRTGQGNGKLFFGSGTQLSVL.

The rearrangement uses TRBV29-1 and TRBJ1-3; D unclear. Germline V gene sequence: CDR1 SQVTM, CDR2 ANQGSEA. V dropped 8 bases and J dropped 0 bases, with 8 bases sitting between them. The CDR3 sequence is 12 residues long. CDR3 bases: TGCAGCTTAGTCAGCTCTGGAAACACCATATATTTT. Its protein product is CSLVSSGNTIYF.

This clonotype was counted at least ten times. This sequence joins TRBV29-1 and TRBJ1-4, with 7 bases identical to TRBD1. CDR1 is SQVTM and CDR2 is ANQGSEA in the germline V gene. The CDR3 extends over 13 amino acids. V lost 6 bases, J lost 7 bases, and 8 bases stayed unmatched. CDR3 residues: CSVLTGDGEKLFF. The DNA of the CDR3 is TGCAGCGTACTCACAGGGGACGGTGAAAAACTGTTTTTT.

CDR3 nucleotide sequence: TGCGCCAGCAGCTTTCAACCAGAGGGGTCAGCTTTCTTT. It is translated as CASSFQPEGSAFF. The J gene is TRBJ1-1, the V gene TRBV5-1; D is perhaps TRBD1 (5 bases). Trimming removed 2 bases from V and 10 bases from J, with 15 bases in between. The CDR3 has 13 amino acids. CDR1 and CDR2 (germline): SGHRS, YFSETQ. Using reference TRBV5-1 and TRBJ1-1 for the parts outside the CDR3, the full variable domain is KAGVTQTPRYLIKTRGQQVTLSCSPISGHRSVSWYQQTPGQGLQFLFEYFSETQRNKGNFPGRFSGRQFSNSRSEMNVSTLELGDSALYLCASSFQPEGSAFFGQGTRLTVV.

This clonotype was recorded a few times. This chain links TRBV20-1 with TRBJ1-2; the D is unclear. The ends were cut back, 3 bases at V and 2 bases at J, with 7 bases in the middle. The CDR3 length is 12 residues. The germline V gene has CDR1 DFQATT and CDR2 SNEGSKA (reference sequence). The CDR3 DNA reads as TGCAGTGCTAGTCGGCAGAACTATGGCTACACCTTC. Its translation is CSASRQNYGYTF.

This clonotype appeared a single time. It may be a read error: a sequence one base away is much more abundant. Here the CDR3 omits its conserved ending phenylalanine or tryptophan, so a read error is the likely source. It is unclear where the CDR3 begins or ends on the DNA, so no DNA is shown, and the CDR3 is as TCRdb lists it. V is TRBV19 and J is TRBJ1-1; TRBD1 reflects the table's D call only, with no check against the DNA. The germline V gene encodes CDR1 LNHDA and CDR2 SQIVND (reference sequence). Inclusive of both ends, the CDR3 amounts to 12 amino acids. The CDR3 protein is CASSISPGGMFL.

This chain joins TRBV29-1 and TRBJ1-2; D call uncertain. Germline CDR1 and CDR2: SQVTM and ANQGSEA. The CDR3 is 11 residues long. V was pared by 0 bases and J by 7 bases, with 6 bases between. CDR3 protein: CSVEDLLGYTF. The CDR3 region has the DNA TGCAGCGTTGAAGATCTGCTTGGCTACACCTTC.

Note on this clonotype: One end of the junction does not line up with germline, which may come from a read error. V gene TRBV25-1 combines with J gene TRBJ1-1; 10 bases align to TRBD1. This CDR3 is built from 14 residues. In germline, CDR1 is MGHDK, CDR2 SYGVNS. The CDR3 protein is CASSVQTGGTEALF. DNA for the CDR3: TGTGCCAGTAGTGTGCAGACAGGGGGCACTGAAGCTTTGTTT.

The gene calls are TRBV5-6 and TRBJ1-4; weak D call: TRBD1 (5 bases). Germline assignment: CDR1 SGHDT and CDR2 YYEEEE. The CDR3 extends over 15 amino acids. With 4 bases removed from V and 7 bases from J, the gap between germline ends came to 17 bases. CDR3 bases: TGTGCCAGCAGCGTGAAAGGGACCCTTGGTGAAAAACTGTTTTTT. Translation gives CASSVKGTLGEKLFF.

This chain uses TRBV11-1 with TRBJ1-1, with D perhaps TRBD1 (5 bases). There are 15 residues in the CDR3. V was pared by 6 bases and J by 1 base, with 15 bases between. In germline, CDR1 is SGHAT, CDR2 FQDESV (reference sequence). This CDR3 reads CASSSPAGENTEAFF. The CDR3 DNA follows: TGTGCCAGCAGTTCCCCAGCGGGGGAGAACACTGAAGCTTTCTTT.

The V and J genes are TRBV19 and TRBJ2-7, with D unresolved. CDR1 LNHDA and CDR2 SQIVND come from the germline V gene (reference sequence). The CDR3 is 13 residues long. Trimming left V 5 bases short and J 4 bases short, with 12 bases between. CDR3 residues: CASSLSQLYEQYF. The CDR3 DNA reads TGTGCCAGTAGTCTGAGTCAATTGTACGAGCAGTACTTC.

V and J are TRBV10-3 and TRBJ2-7, with TRBD1 as a possible D gene (5 bases). The CDR3 is 11 residues long. Germline CDR1 is ENHRY and CDR2 is SYGVKD. The CDR3 nucleotides read TGTGTAGGGGTGAGCCCCTACGAGCAGTACTTC. Encoded protein: CVGVSPYEQYF.

Here the CDR3 reads CASSLTVANTEAFF. Written as DNA, the CDR3 is TGTGCCAGCAGCCTCACTGTCGCCAACACTGAAGCTTTCTTT. This sequence joins TRBV7-3 and TRBJ1-1; no clear D gene. Trimming removed 5 bases at V and 2 bases at J, with 12 bases between. CDR1 SGHTA and CDR2 FQGTGA come from the germline V gene. The CDR3 covers 14 residues.